The 32 T cell receptor beta chains below were found in one sample sequenced in a study of T-cell reconstitution after alpha-beta-depleted transplantation in children. Construction of the TCRbeta library involved unique molecular identifiers. TCRdb analysed the PCR reads with MiXCR anew, one entry per CDR3 protein. This table has approximately 590,000 distinct CDR3 sequences, 10% to 13% appearing once. Sample: PBMCs from the stem cell graft donor, taken from the stem cell graft. The receptors were sampled from a human donor who donated a stem cell graft to a child with acute myeloid leukemia.

This clonotype was counted ten times or more. This rearrangement joins TRBV6-2 or TRBV6-3 to TRBJ2-7; D may be TRBD1 (5 bases). V was cut by 2 bases and J by 5 bases, with 16 bases left in between. The germline V gene encodes CDR1 MNHEY and CDR2 SVGEGT. CDR3 size: 15 residues. The CDR3 region has the DNA TGTGCCAGCAGTTACGGGGCAGACCTCATTGACGAGCAGTACTTC. Amino acids: CASSYGADLIDEQYF.

This clonotype was observed a few times. One end of the junction fails to match germline, which may point to a read error. V gene TRBV20-1 combines with J gene TRBJ2-7; tentatively, D is TRBD2 (6 bases). In germline, CDR1 is DFQATT, CDR2 SNEGSKA (reference sequence). CDR3 length equals 11 residues. CDR3 DNA: TGCAGTGCTAGAGTTGAAGGACTACCTAGATTC. Translated: CSARVEGLPRF.

The chain recombines TRBV12-3 or TRBV12-4 with TRBJ2-3; 8 bases align to TRBD2. V gave up 3 bases and J gave up 4 bases; unmatched junction bases: 12. This CDR3 has 17 residues. The CDR3 protein is CASSFEASGRGSDTQYF. The CDR3 nucleotides read TGTGCCAGCAGTTTCGAGGCAAGCGGGAGAGGATCAGATACGCAGTATTTT.

V gene TRBV28 combines with J gene TRBJ1-2; D is undetermined. Germline loops: CDR1 MDHEN, CDR2 SYDVKM. V shed 6 bases and J shed 4 bases, with 12 bases lying between them. The CDR3 extends over 13 amino acids. The CDR3 DNA follows: TGTGCCAGCAGAGCCTGGGATTCCTATGGCTACACCTTC. Translation gives CASRAWDSYGYTF.

The rearrangement joins TRBV30 to TRBJ2-4; perhaps TRBD2 as D (5 bases). The CDR3 has 11 residues. Germline-derived CDR1 and CDR2 are GTSNPN and SVGIG (reference sequence). The V end was cut by 7 bases, the J end by 3 bases, with 7 bases between. CDR3 DNA: TGTGCCTTGGAGGACAAAAACATTCAGTACTTC. It specifies CALEDKNIQYF.

This clonotype was observed many times. The chain employs TRBV7-9 and TRBJ2-5; 9 bases fit TRBD1. CDR1 and CDR2 (germline): SEHNR, FQNEAQ (reference sequence). The CDR3 covers 15 residues. With V trimmed by 5 bases and J by 1 base, 5 bases remained unmatched. The CDR3 here is CASSGWDRAQETQYF. The CDR3 DNA is TGTGCCAGCAGCGGTTGGGACAGGGCCCAAGAGACCCAGTACTTC.

This clonotype came up a few times. The rearrangement joins TRBV12-3 or TRBV12-4 to TRBJ1-6; TRBD1 matches at 7 bases. Losses at the gene ends were 5 bases for V and 1 base for J; bases not matched to a gene: 5. The CDR3 runs to 16 residues. CDR3 sequence (DNA): TGTGCCAGCAGTGCCCGACAGGGATCCTATAATTCACCCCTCCACTTT. This translates into CASSARQGSYNSPLHF.

This chain uses TRBV7-3 with TRBJ2-1, with 10 bases identical to TRBD1. With V trimmed by 5 bases and J by 6 bases, 4 bases remained unmatched. Germline assignment: CDR1 SGHTA and CDR2 FQGTGA. The CDR3 consists of 14 residues. The CDR3 DNA sequence: TGTGCCAGCAGCACGGGACAGGGGAGCAATGAGCAGTTCTTC. Translating gives CASSTGQGSNEQFF.

This clonotype was detected many times. This chain uses TRBV29-1 with TRBJ2-7; 14 positions agree with TRBD2. With 1 base clipped from V and 2 bases from J, the junction kept 7 bases outside the gene matches. This CDR3 region has 17 residues. CDR1 and CDR2 (germline): SQVTM, ANQGSEA. The CDR3 bases are TGCAGCGTTGAAGCCGGACTAGCGGGAGGCCCAGCCTACGAGCAGTACTTC. Translation gives CSVEAGLAGGPAYEQYF.

The chain uses TRBV2 and TRBJ1-1, with 10 bases lining up with TRBD1. This CDR3 region has 15 residues. Germline CDR1 and CDR2: SNHLY and FYNNEI. The ends lost 7 bases at V and 6 bases at J; junction bases unmatched: 11. The CDR3 reads CASKSGTGDNAEAFF. In DNA form, the CDR3 reads TGTGCCAGCAAGAGTGGGACAGGGGATAACGCTGAAGCTTTCTTT.

The chain joins TRBV6-7 to TRBJ1-4, with 9 bases matching TRBD1. Being an ORF, TRBV6-7 has a function that is uncertain. The CDR3 is 15 amino acids. With 10 bases clipped from V and 5 bases from J, the junction kept 11 bases outside the gene matches. CDR3 residues: CAIRTTDRGNEKLFF. Written as DNA, the CDR3 is TGTGCCATCCGAACGACAGACAGGGGGAATGAAAAACTGTTTTTT.

The sample holds many counts of this clonotype. The J gene is TRBJ2-7, the V gene TRBV3-1; the D call may be TRBD1 or TRBD2 (5 bases each). Germline V lookup: CDR1 LGHDT, CDR2 YNNKEL (reference sequence). CDR3 length: 15 amino acids. V lost 3 bases and J 3 bases, leaving 15 bases between the germline ends. DNA for the CDR3: TGTGCCAGCAGCCAGACTCCCGGGGCCGTCTACGAGCAGTACTTC. Amino acid sequence: CASSQTPGAVYEQYF.

This clonotype was counted at least ten times. This sequence joins TRBV29-1 and TRBJ2-1; no reliable D call. The V gene lost 3 bases and the J gene lost 3 bases, with 3 bases spanning the gap. This CDR3 has 11 amino acids. In germline, CDR1 is SQVTM, CDR2 ANQGSEA. CDR3 in amino acids: CSVDVYNEQFF. The DNA of the CDR3 is TGCAGCGTTGATGTCTACAATGAGCAGTTCTTC.

The chain has TRBV24-1 and TRBJ2-7, with 10 bases identical to TRBD1. Germline V gives CDR1 KGHDR, CDR2 SFDVKD. V was pared by 2 bases and J by 4 bases, with 1 base of the junction left unmatched. The CDR3 sequence is 14 residues long. The CDR3: CATSDSDRGYEQYF. CDR3 nucleotide sequence: TGTGCCACCAGTGATTCGGACAGGGGGTACGAGCAGTACTTC.

This clonotype was observed a few times. This sequence joins TRBV6-2 or TRBV6-3 and TRBJ2-1; D is perhaps TRBD2 (5 bases). This CDR3 contains 16 residues. The germline V gene encodes CDR1 MNHEY and CDR2 SVGEGT. V lost 4 bases and J 10 bases, leaving 23 bases between the germline ends. In DNA, the CDR3 is TGTGCCAGCAGTTTCGGCTGGGCGGACCCCCGGGAAGAGCAGTTCTTC. This encodes CASSFGWADPREEQFF.

This clonotype was detected a few times. This sequence joins TRBV7-2 and TRBJ1-2, with D perhaps TRBD1 (6 bases). Trimming left V 1 base short and J 6 bases short, with 9 bases between. Germline CDR1 and CDR2: SGHTA and FQGNSA. The CDR3 has 13 residues. The CDR3 spells CASSLDGGHGYTF. In DNA form, the CDR3 reads TGTGCCAGCAGCTTAGACGGGGGGCATGGCTACACCTTC. The whole variable domain, filled in from reference TRBV7-2 and TRBJ1-2, reads GAGVSQSPSNKVTEKGKDVELRCDPISGHTALYWYRQSLGQGLEFLIYFQGNSAPDKSGLPSDRFSAERTGGSVSTLTIQRTQQEDSAVYLCASSLDGGHGYTFGSGTRLTVV.

Many counts were recorded for this clonotype. J is TRBJ2-7 and V is TRBV2; perhaps TRBD2 as D (5 bases). V was pared by 9 bases and J by 1 base, with 19 bases between. This CDR3 has 15 residues. From germline, CDR1 is SNHLY and CDR2 FYNNEI. The CDR3 region has the DNA TGTGCCAGTGAGCCCCGGGCCTGGGAGTCCTACGAGCAGTACTTC. Translating it yields CASEPRAWESYEQYF.

The genes are TRBV2 and TRBJ1-2, with 8 bases identical to TRBD1. The CDR3 runs to 14 residues. V lost 7 bases and J lost 3; bases outside the gene matches: 7. Per germline, CDR1 SNHLY and CDR2 FYNNEI. CDR3 coding DNA: TGTGCCAGCACCAAGACAGGGGCATACTATGGCTACACCTTC. Residues: CASTKTGAYYGYTF.

The chain joins TRBV30 to TRBJ2-2; maybe TRBD1 (6 bases). V lost 3 bases and J 4 bases, leaving 6 bases between the germline ends. There are 12 residues in the CDR3. Germline V CDR1 and CDR2: GTSNPN, SVGIG (reference sequence). The CDR3 DNA reads as TGTGCCTGGAGGGACAGCACCGGGGAGCTGTTTTTT. Its protein product is CAWRDSTGELFF. Filled out from reference TRBV30 and TRBJ2-2, the complete variable domain reads SQTIHQWPATLVQPVGSPLSLECTVEGTSNPNLYWYRQAAGRGLQLLFYSVGIGQISSEVPQNLSASRPQDRQFILSSKKLLLSDSGFYLCAWRDSTGELFFGEGSRLTVL.

V gene TRBV5-1 combines with J gene TRBJ1-1; D possibly corresponds to TRBD1 (5 bases). Looked up from germline, CDR1 is SGHRS and CDR2 is YFSETQ. This CDR3 is built from 15 residues. Trimming took 1 base from V and 0 from J, leaving 10 bases between them. CDR3 sequence: CASSLRGQLNTEAFF. The CDR3, as DNA: TGCGCCAGCAGCTTGCGAGGACAACTGAACACTGAAGCTTTCTTT.

This clonotype turned up a few times. The chain uses TRBV7-8 and TRBJ2-1, with 9 bases aligning to TRBD2. The CDR3 is made up of 17 amino acids. Germline values: CDR1 SGHVS, CDR2 FQNEAQ. V shed 6 bases, J shed 4 bases, and the junction held 13 bases outside the gene matches. CDR3 DNA sequence: TGTGCCAGCAGTAAAGGGACTAGCCAATCGCGTTACAATGAGCAGTTCTTC. Its protein is CASSKGTSQSRYNEQFF. Supplemented by reference TRBV7-8 and TRBJ2-1, the full variable domain reads GAGVSQSPRYKVAKRGQDVALRCDPISGHVSLFWYQQALGQGPEFLTYFQNEAQLDKSGLPSDRFFAERPEGSVSTLKIQRTQQEDSAVYLCASSKGTSQSRYNEQFFGPGTRLTVL.

The table lists this clonotype with a few counts. The chain joins TRBV6-5 to TRBJ2-7; 12 nucleotides match TRBD2. J lost 7 bases, V lost 6 bases, and 4 bases had no gene match. The CDR3 covers 13 residues. CDR1 MNHEY and CDR2 SVGAGI come from the germline V gene. This CDR3 reads CASRLAGGSEQYF. The CDR3 DNA follows: TGTGCCAGCAGGCTAGCGGGAGGGTCTGAGCAGTACTTC.

The rearrangement uses TRBV29-1 and TRBJ2-3, with 7 bases matching TRBD2. J was trimmed by 2 bases and V by 8 bases; bases with no gene match: 13. Germline loops: CDR1 SQVTM, CDR2 ANQGSEA. The CDR3 is made up of 15 amino acids. The CDR3 sequence is CSIARTGGPTDTQYF. CDR3 DNA sequence: TGCAGCATCGCTAGAACGGGAGGCCCCACAGATACGCAGTATTTT.

At least ten counts were recorded for this clonotype. J is TRBJ1-2 and V is TRBV29-1, with 8 nucleotides matching TRBD1. There are 11 residues in the CDR3. V lost 6 bases and J lost 12; bases outside the gene matches: 9. CDR1 and CDR2 (germline): SQVTM, ANQGSEA. DNA of the CDR3: TGCAGCGTAGACGTTGACAGGGGTCACACCTTC. Protein product: CSVDVDRGHTF.

Concerning this clonotype: At one end the junction does not follow the germline gene, possibly because of a read error. The rearrangement uses TRBV6-2 or TRBV6-3 and TRBJ1-1; 10 nucleotides match TRBD1. Germline V lookup: CDR1 MNHEY, CDR2 SVGEGT. This CDR3 is 15 amino acids long. CDR3 coding DNA: TGTGCCAGCAGAGAAATTGAGACAGGGGGCACTGAAACTTTCTTT. It codes for CASREIETGGTETFF.

This clonotype was counted at least ten times. The gene calls are TRBV20-1 and TRBJ2-7; TRBD2 matches 11 bases. This CDR3 contains 13 residues. Germline loops: CDR1 DFQATT, CDR2 SNEGSKA (reference sequence). V shed 3 bases and J 3 bases; nucleotides not matched to a gene: 1. CDR3 loop: CSARGTSGYEQYF. CDR3 DNA sequence: TGCAGTGCTAGGGGGACTAGCGGCTACGAGCAGTACTTC.

This clonotype appeared a few times. The rearrangement links TRBV20-1 to TRBJ1-5, with D possibly TRBD1 on 5 matching bases. Germline CDR1 reads DFQATT; CDR2 reads SNEGSKA (reference sequence). Trimming stripped 5 bases from V and 3 bases from J, with 11 bases between. The length of the CDR3 is 13 residues. The CDR3 nucleotides are TGCAGTGCTCTTCGGGGGACCAATCAGCCCCAGCATTTT. Residues: CSALRGTNQPQHF.

The chain combines TRBV5-1 with TRBJ2-7; a possible D gene is TRBD2 (6 bases). This CDR3 spans 14 amino acids. V was pared by 5 bases and J by 3 bases, with 15 bases between. Germline V gene data show CDR1 as SGHRS and CDR2 as YFSETQ. The CDR3 region is CASSMASVHYEQYF. The DNA for the CDR3 is TGCGCCAGCAGTATGGCTAGCGTCCACTACGAGCAGTACTTC.

This chain connects TRBV24-1 to TRBJ2-1; 9 nucleotides line up with TRBD2. V dropped 9 bases and J dropped 7; count of bases not matched to a gene: 9. The CDR3 spans 14 residues. From germline, CDR1 is KGHDR and CDR2 SFDVKD. CDR3 in amino acids: CATSHLAGVNEQFF. CDR3 nucleotides: TGTGCCACCTCCCACTTAGCGGGAGTAAATGAGCAGTTCTTC.

This clonotype was counted at least ten times. This chain uses TRBV7-3 with TRBJ2-1; TRBD2 matches 9 bases. Germline values: CDR1 SGHTA, CDR2 FQGTGA. V was pared by 5 bases and J by 5 bases, with 7 bases of the junction left unmatched. The CDR3 is 15 amino acids. The CDR3: CASSAGLAKNNEQFF. In DNA, the CDR3 is TGTGCCAGCAGCGCGGGACTAGCTAAAAACAATGAGCAGTTCTTC.

This clonotype has at least ten counts. Given a much more abundant clone one base away, this may be a read error. The chain couples TRBV7-3 to TRBJ2-1; no clear D. This CDR3 contains 12 residues. V was clipped by 8 bases and J by 0 bases, with 5 bases between them. Germline V gene lookup returns CDR1 SGHTA and CDR2 FQGTGA. The CDR3 sequence: CASGRSYNEQFF. CDR3 DNA: TGTGCCAGCGGCCGCTCCTACAATGAGCAGTTCTTC.

This clonotype was seen repeatedly, ten times or more. This sequence joins TRBV5-6 and TRBJ2-2; perhaps D is TRBD1 or TRBD2 (5 bases each). Germline V gene data show CDR1 as SGHDT and CDR2 as YYEEEE. The CDR3 consists of 15 residues. V lost 1 base to trimming and J lost 0 bases, with 7 bases between them. CDR3: CASSLMGANTGELFF. The CDR3 bases are TGTGCCAGCAGCTTGATGGGGGCGAACACCGGGGAGCTGTTTTTT. The full variable domain, rest sourced from reference TRBV5-6 and TRBJ2-2, is DAGVTQSPTHLIKTRGQQVTLRCSPKSGHDTVSWYQQALGQGPQFIFQYYEEEERQRGNFPDRFSGHQFPNYSSELNVNALLLGDSALYLCASSLMGANTGELFFGEGSRLTVL.